These 2 T cell receptor beta chains were all obtained from the same sample, sequenced in a study of long-term antiretroviral therapy in people with HIV. Runs used v3.0 of the immunoSEQ assay and were done at survey level. Generated by immunoSEQ multiplex PCR, the TCRdb table keeps only in-frame clones and is missing some. The sample holds about 22,000 clones, around four fifths seen once. The material sequenced was unsorted PBMCs, taken 1.6 years after starting antiretroviral therapy. The receptors stem from a man aged 40-49 years with HIV.

V usage is TRBV2 and J usage is TRBJ1-1, with D hard to call. This CDR3 is built from 12 residues. From germline, CDR1 is SNHLY and CDR2 FYNNEI. Deletions cut 7 bases from V and 3 bases from J, with 9 bases between. CDR3 sequence: CASKPIYTEAFF. In DNA, the CDR3 is TGTGCCAGCAAGCCCATATACACTGAAGCTTTCTTT.

The J gene is TRBJ2-3, the V gene TRBV19; no clear D gene. CDR1 and CDR2 (germline): LNHDA, SQIVND (reference sequence). CDR3 length: 14 residues. Trimming cost V 0 bases and J 1 base, with 5 bases left between them. CDR3: CASSIDGGTDTQYF. Here the CDR3 DNA reads TGTGCCAGTAGTATAGACGGAGGCACAGATACGCAGTATTTT.